Here is one T cell receptor beta chain with its context. These data come from a study of post-analysis software for immune sequencing data. The TCR beta cDNA libraries contained unique molecular identifiers. TCRdb recomputed calls from the PCR reads with MiXCR, one row per CDR3 protein. The profile shows around 500,000 distinct CDR3 sequences, around 36% of them singletons. The receptor was isolated from a girl aged 2-17 years with multiple sclerosis. Sequencing was carried out using blood.

The CDR3 region has the DNA TGTGCCAGCAGCTCAGTTACCAATGAGCAGTTCTTC. As protein: CASSSVTNEQFF. This rearrangement joins TRBV7-2 to TRBJ2-1; D gene ambiguous. The CDR3 length is 12 residues. Trimming took 4 bases from V and 6 from J, leaving 7 bases between them. Germline V gives CDR1 SGHTA, CDR2 FQGNSA.